Detailed here is one T cell receptor (beta chain). Its matching antigen is unknown. TCRdb's copy holds only in-frame clones and misses some; the assay was immunoSEQ multiplex PCR. Among 150,000 to 200,000 clones listed, approximately 90% were seen once. The data are from a study of T cell responses to AZD1222 COVID-19 vaccine. CDR1 is SGHTA and CDR2 is FQGTGA in the germline V gene. This CDR3 contains 12 residues. Trimming took 5 bases from V and 6 from J, leaving 11 bases between them. Whole-study findings and limits: Reportedly, nearly half the spike-specific TCRs target unmutated variant regions. Spike as a whole was targeted by vaccine-associated CD4 TCRs, dominant at 160-218 and 743-854. The sample set comprised mostly white British donors with more females, and clonal diversity was possibly underestimated.

This chain joins TRBV7-3 and TRBJ2-7; the D is unclear. The sequences come from peripheral blood, collected 28 days after the second AZD1222 dose. This TCR was recovered from an adult who received the AZD1222 COVID-19 vaccine. CDR3 sequence: CASSPGGVEQYF. The DNA for the CDR3 is TGTGCCAGCAGCCCAGGCGGCGTCGAGCAGTACTTC.